What follows are 27 T cell receptor beta chains derived from one specimen sequenced in a study of CD8 T cells in Susac syndrome. Reverse transcription of roughly 0.45 to 1 ug RNA was performed with random hexamers. TCRdb ran MiXCR on the immunoSEQ multiplex PCR reads and lists one entry per CDR3 protein. The data contain roughly 120,000 distinct CDR3 sequences, around 94% of them singletons. Sequencing was done on a sample of CD4+ T cells from PBMCs. The receptors here all came from a human donor with multiple sclerosis.

The sample holds one count of this clonotype. The CDR3, as DNA: TGTGCCATCAGGCAGACAGGGGATGGCTACACCTTC. It translates to CAIRQTGDGYTF. This chain links TRBV10-3 with TRBJ1-2, with TRBD1 matching 8 bases. The CDR3 is 12 residues long. Per germline, CDR1 ENHRY and CDR2 SYGVKD. V was pared by 6 bases and J by 6 bases, with 3 bases of the junction left unmatched.

This rearrangement joins TRBV3-1 to TRBJ1-1; D not resolved. Germline assignment: CDR1 LGHDT and CDR2 YNNKEL (reference sequence). V lost 0 bases to trimming and J lost 7 bases, with 12 bases between them. The CDR3 is 14 amino acids. In DNA, the CDR3 is TGTGCCAGCAGCCAAGATGGAAGAGTTGGTGAAGCTTTCTTT. This codes for CASSQDGRVGEAFF.

This rearrangement joins TRBV6-6 to TRBJ2-5; D ambiguous. The germline gives CDR1 MNHNY, CDR2 SVGAGI (reference sequence). Trimming shortened V by 7 bases and J by 4 bases, and 13 bases separated the two germline ends. The CDR3 totals 13 residues. For the CDR3, the DNA is TGTGCCAGCAATCCCATATCGGGAGAGACCCAGTACTTC. Amino acids: CASNPISGETQYF.

J is TRBJ2-1 and V is TRBV5-1; no clear D. The ends were cut back, 4 bases at V and 8 bases at J, with 13 bases in the middle. This CDR3 has 13 amino acids. Germline CDR1 reads SGHRS; CDR2 reads YFSETQ. Here the CDR3 reads CASSQLEGYEQFF. As DNA, the CDR3 is TGCGCCAGCAGCCAACTGGAAGGGTATGAGCAGTTCTTC. Complete variable domain (other parts from reference TRBV5-1 and TRBJ2-1): KAGVTQTPRYLIKTRGQQVTLSCSPISGHRSVSWYQQTPGQGLQFLFEYFSETQRNKGNFPGRFSGRQFSNSRSEMNVSTLELGDSALYLCASSQLEGYEQFFGPGTRLTVL.

The V call is TRBV6-5, the J call TRBJ2-3, with D unclear. The CDR3 is 13 amino acids. The V end was cut by 4 bases, the J end by 1 base, with 6 bases between. CDR1 is MNHEY and CDR2 is SVGAGI in the germline V gene. CDR3 in amino acids: CASSSMGTDTQYF. The CDR3, as DNA: TGTGCCAGCAGTTCGATGGGCACAGATACGCAGTATTTT.

This clonotype was observed a single time. The J gene is TRBJ2-7, the V gene TRBV7-8; D is undetermined. The CDR3 covers 14 residues. Trimming shortened V by 7 bases and J by 6 bases, and 19 bases separated the two germline ends. Looked up from germline, CDR1 is SGHVS and CDR2 is FQNEAQ. As DNA, the CDR3 is TGTGCCAGCATCCCCTCCGTGAGCCCCGGCGAGCAGTACTTC. It translates to CASIPSVSPGEQYF. The complete variable domain, with remaining parts taken from reference TRBV7-8 and TRBJ2-7, reads GAGVSQSPRYKVAKRGQDVALRCDPISGHVSLFWYQQALGQGPEFLTYFQNEAQLDKSGLPSDRFFAERPEGSVSTLKIQRTQQEDSAVYLCASIPSVSPGEQYFGPGTRLTVT.

The V gene is TRBV5-4, the J gene TRBJ1-1; no reliable D call. Trimming cost V 2 bases and J 6 bases, with 5 bases left between them. The CDR3 is 11 residues long. CDR1 is SGHNT, CDR2 YYREEE, per germline (reference sequence). The CDR3 sequence is CASSFQAEAFF. The CDR3 DNA is TGTGCCAGCAGCTTCCAGGCTGAAGCTTTCTTT.

The chain employs TRBV3-1 and TRBJ2-1; TRBD2 matches 13 bases. With V trimmed by 4 bases and J by 3 bases, 6 bases remained unmatched. This CDR3 is 17 amino acids long. CDR1 is LGHDT, CDR2 YNNKEL, per germline (reference sequence). The CDR3 DNA is TGTGCCAGCAGCCCCTCTGGACTAGCGGGAGTCTACAATGAGCAGTTCTTC. Translating gives CASSPSGLAGVYNEQFF.

The chain combines TRBV7-8 with TRBJ2-7, with 8 nucleotides matching TRBD2. Germline loops: CDR1 SGHVS, CDR2 FQNEAQ. This CDR3 spans 16 amino acids. Trimming cost V 3 bases and J 5 bases; bases outside gene matches: 12. The CDR3 is CASSFGRGGSQNEQYF. CDR3 coding DNA: TGTGCCAGCAGCTTCGGGAGGGGCGGGTCCCAGAACGAGCAGTACTTC. The complete variable domain, with remaining parts taken from reference TRBV7-8 and TRBJ2-7, reads GAGVSQSPRYKVAKRGQDVALRCDPISGHVSLFWYQQALGQGPEFLTYFQNEAQLDKSGLPSDRFFAERPEGSVSTLKIQRTQQEDSAVYLCASSFGRGGSQNEQYFGPGTRLTVT.

The rearrangement links TRBV6-2 or TRBV6-3 to TRBJ2-2, with D tentatively TRBD1 (8 bases). The CDR3 spans 15 residues. Trimming shortened V by 6 bases and J by 3 bases, and 14 bases separated the two germline ends. The V gene's germline CDR1 is MNHEY and CDR2 SVGEGT. As DNA, the CDR3 is TGTGCCAGCAGCCGAACAGGGGGGGACACCGGGGAGCTGTTTTTT. It yields the protein CASSRTGGDTGELFF.

The chain joins TRBV20-1 to TRBJ2-3; TRBD2 matches 14 bases. The germline V gene has CDR1 DFQATT and CDR2 SNEGSKA (reference sequence). The V gene end was trimmed by 6 bases and the J gene end by 3 bases; junction bases not matched to a gene: 5. The CDR3 totals 15 residues. The CDR3 reads CSARTSGGSTDTQYF. CDR3 coding DNA: TGCAGTGCCAGGACTAGCGGGGGGAGTACAGATACGCAGTATTTT.

The chain is built from TRBV29-1 and TRBJ2-3; TRBD1 is a possible D gene (5 bases). The V end was cut by 4 bases, the J end by 5 bases, with 13 bases between. Germline loops: CDR1 SQVTM, CDR2 ANQGSEA. The CDR3 loop spans 13 amino acids. CDR3 in amino acids: CSVGTGQGDTQYF. CDR3 nucleotide sequence: TGCAGCGTTGGGACGGGCCAGGGAGATACGCAGTATTTT.

The chain couples TRBV5-7 to TRBJ2-1, with D tentatively TRBD2 (5 bases). TRBV5-7 qualifies as an ORF whose function is uncertain. This CDR3 is built from 17 residues. V lost 3 bases to trimming and J lost 4 bases, with 20 bases between them. In DNA form, the CDR3 reads TGTGCCAGCAGCTATGAGGGTAGGTGTCGAAGGTACAATGAGCAGTTCTTC. The encoded protein is CASSYEGRCRRYNEQFF.

The gene calls are TRBV5-6 and TRBJ2-7, with D unclear. Germline lookup yields CDR1 SGHDT and CDR2 YYEEEE. The CDR3 extends over 14 amino acids. V dropped 0 bases and J dropped 3 bases, with 10 bases sitting between them. The CDR3 loop reads CASSLGLSNYEQYF. As DNA, the CDR3 is TGTGCCAGCAGCTTGGGCTTGAGCAACTACGAGCAGTACTTC.

The genes are TRBV2 and TRBJ2-5; D might be TRBD1 (5 bases). Germline values: CDR1 SNHLY, CDR2 FYNNEI. This CDR3 spans 14 amino acids. V lost 2 bases to trimming and J lost 6 bases, with 13 bases between them. The CDR3 spells CASSETGPVKTQYF. The CDR3, as DNA: TGTGCCAGCAGTGAAACAGGACCTGTCAAGACCCAGTACTTC. Looking up the rest from reference TRBV2 and TRBJ2-5 gives the full variable domain: EPEVTQTPSHQVTQMGQEVILRCVPISNHLYFYWYRQILGQKVEFLVSFYNNEISEKSEIFDDQFSVERPDGSNFTLKIRSTKLEDSAMYFCASSETGPVKTQYFGPGTRLLVL.

The gene calls are TRBV7-2 and TRBJ1-1; D is ambiguous. Germline lookup yields CDR1 SGHTA and CDR2 FQGNSA. The CDR3 runs to 12 residues. Trimming took off 8 bases at V and 6 bases at J, with 13 bases between the two ends. The CDR3 loop reads CASSVGISEAFF. The DNA of the CDR3 is TGTGCCAGCTCTGTAGGGATATCTGAAGCTTTCTTT.

The genes are TRBV6-5 and TRBJ1-3, with D possibly matching TRBD1 (6 bases). The CDR3 consists of 14 residues. Trimming took off 6 bases at V and 2 bases at J, with 11 bases between the two ends. Germline CDR1 reads MNHEY; CDR2 reads SVGAGI. CDR3: CASRPTGPGNTIYF. The CDR3 DNA reads TGTGCCAGCAGACCGACAGGTCCTGGAAACACCATATATTTT.

V and J are TRBV19 and TRBJ2-3; D gene unclear. V gave up 6 bases and J gave up 3 bases, with 4 bases separating them. CDR3 length equals 11 residues. CDR1 and CDR2 from the germline V gene are LNHDA and SQIVND (reference sequence). The CDR3 DNA reads as TGTGCCAGTAGACTGACAGATACGCAGTATTTT. Residues: CASRLTDTQYF.

This chain links TRBV6-1 with TRBJ1-1; D is uncertain. V lost 2 bases and J 4 bases, leaving 8 bases between the germline ends. This CDR3 has 13 residues. Germline CDR1 MNHNS, CDR2 SASEGT. The CDR3 coding sequence is TGTGCCAGCAGTGAAAGGGATGGCACTGAAGCTTTCTTT. Its translation: CASSERDGTEAFF.

V is TRBV30 and J is TRBJ2-3; 10 positions match TRBD2. The CDR3 is 14 amino acids. Trimming cost V 4 bases and J 3 bases; bases outside gene matches: 4. Germline V lookup: CDR1 GTSNPN, CDR2 SVGIG (reference sequence). DNA for the CDR3: TGTGCCTGGAAGATAGCGGGGGGTACAGATACGCAGTATTTT. The encoded protein is CAWKIAGGTDTQYF.

The chain links TRBV3-1 to TRBJ2-1, with 14 positions matching TRBD2. After removal of 4 bases from V and 7 bases from J, the junction contained 6 bases not matched to a gene. This CDR3 region has 16 residues. In germline, CDR1 is LGHDT, CDR2 YNNKEL (reference sequence). The CDR3 sequence is CASSPGLAGVGNEQFF. The CDR3, as DNA: TGTGCCAGCAGCCCGGGACTAGCGGGAGTCGGTAATGAGCAGTTCTTC.

This chain joins TRBV4-3 and TRBJ2-1; D tentatively fits TRBD1 or TRBD2 (7 bases each). The CDR3 spans 16 residues. Deletions cut 1 base from V and 2 bases from J, with 12 bases between. The germline gives CDR1 LGHNA, CDR2 YSLEER. The CDR3 here is CASSQGEGAPYNEQFF. The CDR3 nucleotides are TGCGCCAGCAGCCAAGGGGAGGGGGCCCCCTACAATGAGCAGTTCTTC.

The rearrangement joins TRBV11-2 to TRBJ2-2; a weak D match, TRBD2 (6 bases). CDR1 is SGHAT and CDR2 is FQNNGV in the germline V gene. The CDR3 covers 14 residues. Trimming removed 6 bases at V and 6 bases at J, with 14 bases between. CDR3 nucleotide sequence: TGTGCCAGCAGGCGGGGCGGTAGGGCCGGGGAGCTGTTTTTT. It yields the protein CASRRGGRAGELFF.

The CDR3: CASSYPRGEAETFF. As DNA, the CDR3 is TGTGCCAGCAGTTACCCTCGAGGTGAGGCCGAAACTTTCTTT. The V and J genes are TRBV6-6 and TRBJ1-1, with D unclear. Trimming pared 2 bases from V and 12 bases from J, leaving 19 bases between. The CDR3 consists of 14 residues. The germline CDR1 and CDR2 sequences are MNHNY and SVGAGI (reference sequence).

This clonotype was counted a single time. The genes are TRBV28 and TRBJ2-1; 9 bases align to TRBD2. Germline lookup yields CDR1 MDHEN and CDR2 SYDVKM. The CDR3 runs 15 residues. The ends lost 1 base at V and 6 bases at J; junction bases unmatched: 4. The CDR3 DNA sequence: TGTGCCAGCAGTTTATTAGTAGCGGGAGTCAATGAGCAGTTCTTC. It translates to CASSLLVAGVNEQFF.

This chain connects TRBV18 to TRBJ1-1; perhaps TRBD1 as D (6 bases). V lost 6 bases to trimming and J lost 4 bases, with 18 bases between them. The CDR3 is 15 amino acids. Germline V gene lookup returns CDR1 KGHSH and CDR2 LQKENI. The CDR3 spells CASSRDRSGGTEAFF. The DNA of the CDR3 is TGTGCCAGCTCCCGCGACAGGTCCGGGGGCACTGAAGCTTTCTTT.

The chain is built from TRBV7-2 and TRBJ2-5, with D perhaps TRBD2 (5 bases). Between the trimmed V and J ends, which lost 5 bases and 3 bases, there was a span of 10 bases. Germline CDR1 is SGHTA and CDR2 is FQGNSA. The CDR3 length is 13 residues. The DNA for the CDR3 is TGTGCCAGCAGCCCGGGATGGAAAGAGACCCAGTACTTC. Its protein product is CASSPGWKETQYF.